What follows is one TCR beta chain and its context. Stability of Graves' hyperthyroidism was defined as absent ophthalmopathy progression within 18 months. Patients between 18 and 65 years old had hyperthyroidism, newly diagnosed and lasting under 2 months. The data were obtained in a study of T cells in Graves' hyperthyroidism and ophthalmopathy. On the study more broadly: Peripheral blood was drawn at first diagnosis, prior to all treatment.

TCR beta CDR3 region amplification was performed from RNA transcripts. The HTBI primer set was used in a first-round RT-PCR of the TCR CDR3. TCRdb analysed the multiplex PCR reads with MiXCR anew, one entry per CDR3 protein. This sample has 300,000 to 350,000 distinct CDR3 sequences, with approximately 15% found just once. The CDR3 is 14 residues long. V lost 5 bases to trimming and J lost 6 bases, with 13 bases between them. Germline V lookup: CDR1 SGHTA, CDR2 FQGTGA. Sequenced sample: blood. The chain links TRBV7-3 to TRBJ2-2; either TRBD1 or TRBD2 may fit D (5 bases each). The source is a man aged 25-45 years with Graves' hyperthyroidism. Here the CDR3 DNA reads TGTGCCAGCAGCCCCCCGGGGCGCCCCGGGGAGCTGTTTTTT. This codes for CASSPPGRPGELFF.